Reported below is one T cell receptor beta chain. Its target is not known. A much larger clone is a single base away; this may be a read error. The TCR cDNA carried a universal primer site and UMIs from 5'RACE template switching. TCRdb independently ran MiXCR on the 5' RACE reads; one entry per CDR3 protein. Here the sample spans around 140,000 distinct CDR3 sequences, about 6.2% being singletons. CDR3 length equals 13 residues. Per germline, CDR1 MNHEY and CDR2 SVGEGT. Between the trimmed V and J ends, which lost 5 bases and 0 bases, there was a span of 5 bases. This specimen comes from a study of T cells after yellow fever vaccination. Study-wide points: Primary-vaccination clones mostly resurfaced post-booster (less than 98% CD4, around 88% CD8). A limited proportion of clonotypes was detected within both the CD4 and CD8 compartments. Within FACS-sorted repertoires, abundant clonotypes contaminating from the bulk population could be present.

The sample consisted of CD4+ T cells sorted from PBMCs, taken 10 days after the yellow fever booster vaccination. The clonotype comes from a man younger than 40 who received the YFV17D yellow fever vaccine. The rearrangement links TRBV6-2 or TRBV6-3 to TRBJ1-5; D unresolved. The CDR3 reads CASSAFSNQPQHF. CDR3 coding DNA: TGTGCCAGCAGTGCTTTTAGCAATCAGCCCCAGCATTTT.